This TCR beta chain derives from a study of blood T cell repertoires in COVID-19. Per germline, CDR1 SNHLY and CDR2 FYNNEI. This CDR3 region has 16 residues. V trimming: 4 bases; J trimming: 4 bases; junction bases outside the gene matches: 10. TCRdb's table, derived via immunoSEQ multiplex PCR, lists solely in-frame clones and lacks some. The repertoire consists of approximately 100,000 clones, with roughly 83% occurring once and the leading ten covering approximately 15%. The rearrangement links TRBV2 to TRBJ1-5; 7 bases line up with TRBD1. The sequence derives from a woman between 55 and 75 years old with acute or convalescent COVID-19. Sequenced input: peripheral blood. The CDR3 DNA follows: TGTGCCAGCAGTGCCCTGTTTGGGACAGTAAATCAGCCCCAGCATTTT. Its translation: CASSALFGTVNQPQHF.